This TCR beta chain was obtained from a study of T-cell memory formation after mild COVID-19. Study information: TCR clusters were mostly confined to one donor each.

This clonotype was recorded at least ten times. Its antigen is undetermined. After removal of 4 bases from V and 1 base from J, the junction contained 14 bases not matched to a gene. The CDR3 spans 19 residues. Looked up from germline, CDR1 is MGHRA and CDR2 is YSYEKL. Libraries for TCRalpha and TCRbeta carried sample barcodes and unique molecular identifiers via 5'RACE. TCRdb reanalysed the 5' RACE reads using MiXCR and keeps one entry per CDR3 protein. The sample yields around 340,000 distinct CDR3 sequences, roughly 13% seen once. Points from the study as a whole: Prior to infection, memory already included some responding clones, suggesting cross-reactive memory joined.

The source of this sequence is a young man who had mild COVID-19 (a few samples of this study predate the infection). Cell type and time point are not known. The chain uses TRBV4-1 and TRBJ2-5; 11 bases fit TRBD2. Material for sequencing was PBMCs or a T cell subset sorted from them (not recorded which). CDR3 in DNA: TGCGCCAGCAGCCCCCAACTTCCTAGCGGGGGGAAATTCCAAGAGACCCAGTACTTC. Translation: CASSPQLPSGGKFQETQYF.